The 29 T cell receptor beta chains reported below all come from one sample, sequenced in a study of T-cell reconstitution after alpha-beta-depleted transplantation in children. This sample's TCRbeta library carried unique molecular identifier barcodes. TCRdb recomputed calls from the PCR reads with MiXCR, one row per CDR3 protein. The repertoire holds roughly 120,000 distinct CDR3 sequences, with 9% to 12% as singletons. This specimen consisted of PBMCs, obtained before TCRalphabeta/CD19-depleted stem cell transplant. The source of these receptors is a boy between 2 and 10 years old with acute lymphoblastic leukemia, due to receive a stem cell transplant.

This clonotype came up a few times. This sequence joins TRBV9 and TRBJ2-1; D is ambiguous. V lost 2 bases, J lost 8 bases, and 2 bases lay in between. This CDR3 spans 10 amino acids. Germline V gene sequence: CDR1 SGDLS, CDR2 YYNGEE. The CDR3 loop is CASSVDEQFF. The DNA for the CDR3 is TGTGCCAGCAGCGTCGATGAGCAGTTCTTC.

The gene calls are TRBV5-1 and TRBJ2-5, with a weak D call TRBD1 (6 bases). The V end lost 2 bases, the J end lost 5 bases, and 13 bases lay between the germline ends. The CDR3 spans 14 residues. The germline gives CDR1 SGHRS, CDR2 YFSETQ. The CDR3 DNA sequence: TGCGCCAGCAGCTTTTCAGGGGTCCAGGAGACCCAGTACTTC. Protein sequence: CASSFSGVQETQYF. Combining the CDR3 with reference TRBV5-1 and TRBJ2-5 gives the whole variable domain KAGVTQTPRYLIKTRGQQVTLSCSPISGHRSVSWYQQTPGQGLQFLFEYFSETQRNKGNFPGRFSGRQFSNSRSEMNVSTLELGDSALYLCASSFSGVQETQYFGPGTRLLVL.

In this sample, this clonotype turned up many times. The V call is TRBV29-1, the J call TRBJ2-7; D possibly corresponds to TRBD2 (5 bases). The CDR3 spans 12 residues. Deletions cut 4 bases from V and 2 bases from J, with 9 bases between. Germline V gene sequence: CDR1 SQVTM, CDR2 ANQGSEA. The CDR3 loop is CSVARGTYEQYF. In DNA form, the CDR3 reads TGCAGCGTTGCTCGGGGAACCTACGAGCAGTACTTC.

This clonotype was recorded at least ten times. The chain recombines TRBV7-9 with TRBJ1-4, with 9 nucleotides matching TRBD1. The junction had 17 bases not matched to a gene; V was cut back by 7 bases and J by 8 bases. This CDR3 contains 17 residues. Germline V gives CDR1 SEHNR, CDR2 FQNEAQ (reference sequence). Written as DNA, the CDR3 is TGTGCCAGCAACGAGCTTATAGCGGGGACAGGGAGAGAAAAACTGTTTTTT. Its protein product is CASNELIAGTGREKLFF. Supplemented by reference TRBV7-9 and TRBJ1-4, the full variable domain reads DTGVSQNPRHKITKRGQNVTFRCDPISEHNRLYWYRQTLGQGPEFLTYFQNEAQLEKSRLLSDRFSAERPKGSFSTLEIQRTEQGDSAMYLCASNELIAGTGREKLFFGSGTQLSVL.

Comments on this clonotype: It is likely a read error, because the conserved phenylalanine at the end of the CDR3 is missing. V is TRBV7-9 and J is TRBJ2-1, with 11 bases identical to TRBD2. V shed 2 bases and J 2 bases; nucleotides not matched to a gene: 2. Germline V CDR1 and CDR2: SEHNR, FQNEAQ (reference sequence). This CDR3 is built from 16 residues. The CDR3 bases are TGTGCCAGCAGCTTAACTAGCGGGAGCCCCTACAATGAGCAGTTCCTC. This gives the protein CASSLTSGSPYNEQFL.

This clonotype was counted a few times. V is TRBV20-1 and J is TRBJ1-2; the D gene is possibly TRBD1 (5 bases). The V gene's germline CDR1 is DFQATT and CDR2 SNEGSKA (reference sequence). The CDR3 runs to 14 residues. Trimming took off 1 base at V and 5 bases at J, with 14 bases between the two ends. The CDR3 sequence: CSARGGRASYGYTF. Here the CDR3 DNA reads TGCAGTGCTAGAGGGGGACGGGCCTCTTATGGCTACACCTTC.

This clonotype was counted many times. Relative to the germline gene, one junction end is altered; a read error may explain this. The chain employs TRBV7-7 and TRBJ2-1, with TRBD2 identical over 13 bases. The CDR3 has 15 amino acids. Germline V gives CDR1 SSHAT, CDR2 FNYEAQ (reference sequence). The CDR3 DNA follows: TGTGCTAGCAGCCGGACTAGCGGGAGCGGCAATGAGCAGTTCTTC. Its translation is CASSRTSGSGNEQFF.

V usage is TRBV20-1 and J usage is TRBJ2-3; TRBD1 is a possible D gene (5 bases). The V gene lost 5 bases and the J gene lost 1 base, with 13 bases spanning the gap. Germline-derived CDR1 and CDR2 are DFQATT and SNEGSKA (reference sequence). The CDR3 length is 14 residues. The CDR3 DNA follows: TGCAGTGCTGCCCGGCAGGGCGGCACAGATACGCAGTATTTT. Translated: CSAARQGGTDTQYF.

About this clonotype itself: A much larger clone sits a single nucleotide away, making a read error possible. The conserved final phenylalanine or tryptophan is absent from the CDR3, which likely points to a read error. This chain joins TRBV12-3 or TRBV12-4 and TRBJ1-1; 7 bases line up with TRBD1. The CDR3 consists of 12 residues. J gave up 11 bases and V 5 bases, and 8 bases lay outside the gene matches. The chain's CDR3 is CASSAGTARAFS. The CDR3 DNA follows: TGTGCCAGCAGTGCCGGGACAGCGCGGGCTTTCTCT.

This clonotype was recorded at least ten times. This sequence joins TRBV4-1 and TRBJ2-5, with 9 bases aligning to TRBD1. The CDR3 loop spans 17 amino acids. V gave up 1 base and J gave up 4 bases; unmatched junction bases: 10. From germline, CDR1 is MGHRA and CDR2 YSYEKL. The CDR3 protein is CASSQGPGQGRGETQYF. The CDR3 nucleotides are TGCGCCAGCAGCCAAGGGCCGGGACAGGGACGAGGAGAGACCCAGTACTTC.

The DNA of the CDR3 is TGCGCCAGCAGCTTGGATGGTAGCGGGAGGGTGGAGACCCAGTACTTC. It specifies CASSLDGSGRVETQYF. The chain uses TRBV5-1 and TRBJ2-5; TRBD2 agrees at 11 bases. Germline loops: CDR1 SGHRS, CDR2 YFSETQ. CDR3 length equals 16 residues. The V gene end was trimmed by 0 bases and the J gene end by 5 bases; junction bases not matched to a gene: 6.

The table lists this clonotype with a few counts. The V call is TRBV10-3, the J call TRBJ2-1, with TRBD2 matching over 13 bases. Germline CDR1 ENHRY, CDR2 SYGVKD. The CDR3 contains 16 residues. V lost 0 bases, J lost 6 bases, and 2 bases stayed unmatched. CDR3 in amino acids: CAISESTSGRANEQFF. The CDR3 region has the DNA TGTGCCATCAGTGAGTCAACTAGCGGGAGGGCCAATGAGCAGTTCTTC.

At least ten counts were recorded for this clonotype. The V and J genes are TRBV6-5 and TRBJ2-1; the D gene is possibly TRBD2 (6 bases). Germline V gene lookup returns CDR1 MNHEY and CDR2 SVGAGI. V lost 2 bases to trimming and J lost 6 bases, with 14 bases between them. The CDR3 runs 15 residues. CDR3 DNA sequence: TGTGCCAGCAGTTACGGAGGGACCAAGGGCAATGAGCAGTTCTTC. The encoded protein is CASSYGGTKGNEQFF.

This clonotype was recorded once. At one end the junction does not follow the germline gene, possibly because of a read error. The DNA of the CDR3 is TGTGCCACCAGCCAACTAGCGTCGGGCTCTGGGGCCAACGTCCTGACTTTC. Protein sequence: CATSQLASGSGANVLTF. The chain recombines TRBV3-1 with TRBJ2-6; the match to TRBD2 covers 7 bases. CDR3 length: 17 residues. CDR1 and CDR2 (germline): LGHDT, YNNKEL (reference sequence).

The chain uses TRBV10-3 and TRBJ2-3, with a possible D match to TRBD2 (6 bases). With 3 bases removed from V and 8 bases from J, the gap between germline ends came to 15 bases. Germline V lookup: CDR1 ENHRY, CDR2 SYGVKD. This CDR3 contains 14 residues. CDR3: CAISDVLVGGTQYF. The CDR3 region has the DNA TGTGCCATCAGTGACGTCCTTGTGGGGGGTACGCAGTATTTT.

This clonotype turned up a few times. V gene TRBV20-1 combines with J gene TRBJ2-3; TRBD2 matches at 9 bases. The CDR3 consists of 16 residues. CDR1 is DFQATT and CDR2 is SNEGSKA in the germline V gene (reference sequence). With 6 bases clipped from V and 0 bases from J, the junction kept 10 bases outside the gene matches. This chain's CDR3 is CSAIAGERFSTDTQYF. CDR3 DNA sequence: TGCAGTGCCATAGCGGGAGAGAGGTTTAGCACAGATACGCAGTATTTT.

The chain has TRBV7-9 and TRBJ2-1, with a weak D call TRBD2 (6 bases). Germline lookup yields CDR1 SEHNR and CDR2 FQNEAQ (reference sequence). The V gene lost 7 bases and the J gene lost 8 bases, with 9 bases spanning the gap. The CDR3 runs to 11 residues. The CDR3 DNA is TGTGCCAGCATCAGGGAGGATGAGCAGTTCTTC. It specifies CASIREDEQFF.

This clonotype was observed a handful of times. V gene TRBV6-2 or TRBV6-3 combines with J gene TRBJ2-5, with 9 bases lining up with TRBD2. Germline V gene sequence: CDR1 MNHEY, CDR2 SVGEGT. This CDR3 is 16 amino acids long. J gave up 4 bases and V 2 bases, and 8 bases lay outside the gene matches. The CDR3 sequence is CASSYRLAGKSETQYF. CDR3 bases: TGTGCCAGCAGTTACAGGCTAGCGGGAAAGTCAGAGACCCAGTACTTC.

This clonotype was counted a few times. The rearrangement joins TRBV20-1 to TRBJ2-1; TRBD2 aligns across 11 bases. J lost 7 bases, V lost 2 bases, and 4 bases had no gene match. The CDR3 has 14 residues. The V gene's germline CDR1 is DFQATT and CDR2 SNEGSKA (reference sequence). This chain's CDR3 is CSARRTSGPNEQFF. In DNA, the CDR3 is TGCAGTGCTAGAAGGACTAGCGGGCCGAATGAGCAGTTCTTC.

V usage is TRBV20-1 and J usage is TRBJ1-2; tentatively, D is TRBD1 (5 bases). This CDR3 region has 13 residues. The V gene's germline CDR1 is DFQATT and CDR2 SNEGSKA (reference sequence). Trimming pared 4 bases from V and 3 bases from J, leaving 12 bases between. The CDR3 loop reads CSANRHADYGYTF. The DNA for the CDR3 is TGCAGTGCTAACAGGCACGCGGACTATGGCTACACCTTC.

This clonotype turned up a few times. V is TRBV2 and J is TRBJ2-7, with D perhaps assigned TRBD1 or TRBD2 (6 bases each). V shed 8 bases and J shed 3 bases, with 11 bases lying between them. The CDR3 covers 12 residues. CDR1 SNHLY and CDR2 FYNNEI come from the germline V gene. CDR3 residues: CASVRGHYEQYF. The CDR3 nucleotides read TGTGCCAGCGTCCGGGGGCACTACGAGCAGTACTTC.

In its sample, this clonotype was seen many times. The chain couples TRBV6-6 to TRBJ2-6, with 11 bases lining up with TRBD1. CDR3 length: 13 amino acids. Trimming removed 5 bases from V and 10 bases from J; junction bases left unmatched: 1. Germline assignment: CDR1 MNHNY and CDR2 SVGAGI (reference sequence). The CDR3 nucleotides read TGTGCCAGCAGTCGGGACAGGGGGAACGTCCTGACTTTC. Encoded protein: CASSRDRGNVLTF.

The chain links TRBV28 to TRBJ2-7, with D tentatively TRBD2 (5 bases). Deletions cut 5 bases from V and 3 bases from J, with 8 bases between. This CDR3 region has 12 residues. In germline, CDR1 is MDHEN, CDR2 SYDVKM. The CDR3 sequence is CASSLTSYEQYF. The CDR3 DNA reads TGTGCCAGCAGTCTAACTAGCTACGAGCAGTACTTC.

V gene TRBV20-1 combines with J gene TRBJ2-7; D might be TRBD1 (5 bases). The ends were cut back, 0 bases at V and 2 bases at J, with 11 bases in the middle. Germline values: CDR1 DFQATT, CDR2 SNEGSKA (reference sequence). The CDR3 runs to 14 residues. The CDR3 nucleotides read TGCAGTGCTAGAGATTGGGGCACTACCTACGAGCAGTACTTC. It yields the protein CSARDWGTTYEQYF.

In this sample, this clonotype turned up a few times. CDR3 sequence reads: CAISGDRGSYEQYF. For the CDR3, the DNA is TGTGCCATCAGTGGGGACAGGGGCTCCTACGAGCAGTACTTC. The J gene is TRBJ2-7, the V gene TRBV10-3; the match to TRBD1 covers 10 bases. CDR3 size: 14 residues. Trimming removed 4 bases from V and 0 bases from J; junction bases left unmatched: 0. Per the germline V gene, CDR1 is ENHRY and CDR2 is SYGVKD.

This clonotype was observed a handful of times. This chain uses TRBV20-1 with TRBJ1-1; TRBD1 might be the D (5 bases). Germline assignment: CDR1 DFQATT and CDR2 SNEGSKA (reference sequence). With 7 bases removed from V and 11 bases from J, the gap between germline ends came to 14 bases. The CDR3 has 10 residues. The CDR3, as DNA: TGCAGTGTCAGCTGGGGGAAGGCTTTCTTT. Its translation: CSVSWGKAFF.

This clonotype was detected many times. The chain combines TRBV12-3 or TRBV12-4 with TRBJ1-5; maybe TRBD1 (5 bases). V was pared by 6 bases and J by 1 base, with 13 bases between. This CDR3 is built from 15 residues. Here the CDR3 reads CASRLGGVSNQPQHF. CDR3 nucleotides: TGTGCCAGCAGACTCGGGGGGGTAAGCAATCAGCCCCAGCATTTT.

This clonotype was found many times. The rearrangement joins TRBV27 to TRBJ2-7; D might be TRBD1 or TRBD2, each matching 6 bases. Per germline, CDR1 MNHEY and CDR2 SMNVEV (reference sequence). The CDR3 extends over 13 amino acids. V was clipped by 3 bases and J by 6 bases, with 12 bases between them. The CDR3 region is CASSFHGGVEQYF. CDR3 sequence (DNA): TGTGCCAGCAGTTTTCACGGGGGCGTCGAGCAGTACTTC.

The CDR3 DNA follows: TGCAGTGCTGCGATTGGCCCCAAAAACATTCAGTACTTC. Residues: CSAAIGPKNIQYF. The chain uses TRBV20-1 and TRBJ2-4; D is undetermined. The CDR3 runs 13 residues. The germline V gene encodes CDR1 DFQATT and CDR2 SNEGSKA (reference sequence). V was shortened by 5 bases and J by 2 bases, with 10 bases between the two germline ends.